Listed below are T cell receptor beta chains from one sample, sequenced in a study of regulatory T cells in long-lasting Graves disease. TCRdb re-called the multiplex PCR reads with MiXCR, one entry per CDR3 protein. This table has about 300,000 distinct CDR3 sequences, roughly 21% appearing once. Sample: peripheral blood mononuclear cells (PBMCs), taken when the disease was refractory, from a patient treated with antithyroid drugs. These receptors came from a female donor with Graves disease. Both conserved end residues are part of each CDR3. Clone size is given for some rows only: seen once, a few or many times, or a class if the clone is expanded.

>TRBV18|TRBJ1-4|.
CASSPGVEEKLFF
>TRBV29-1|TRBJ1-1|few
CSVEDWPGSTEAFF
>TRBV2|TRBJ1-2|many
CASSDRRSGNYGYTF
>TRBV27|TRBJ1-5|many
CASSTGVGNQPQHF
>TRBV6-2/TRBV6-3|TRBJ2-7|.
CASSPTGEGGHEQYF
>TRBV3-1|TRBJ1-4|many
CASSQVTPDRKLFF
>TRBV2|TRBJ2-7|many
CASSEGPNPEQYF
>TRBV12-3/TRBV12-4|TRBJ1-5|few
CASSLGGGNNQPQHF
>TRBV29-1|TRBJ2-4|few
CSVESMGRGGKNIQYF
>TRBV27|TRBJ1-5|many
CASSLTGVVQPQHF
>TRBV28|TRBJ2-5|many
CASSLSYSHQETQYF
>TRBV11-1|TRBJ2-7|many
CASSLGQETYEQYF
>TRBV12-3/TRBV12-4|TRBJ1-2|many
CASSYPRAGYTF
>TRBV6-1|TRBJ2-5|many
CASGGEEGETQYF
>TRBV30|TRBJ1-5|many
CAWSVQHDRQHF
>TRBV24-1|TRBJ1-5|few
CATSGLTGPDDQPQHF
>TRBV7-3|TRBJ1-1|many
CARKDRAFYMNTEAFF
>TRBV7-8|TRBJ2-7|many
CASSVPSGYEQYF
>TRBV2|TRBJ2-7|many
CASSSDRGLYEQYF
>TRBV28|TRBJ2-7|many
CASSRWIADYEQYF
>TRBV6-2/TRBV6-3|TRBJ1-5|few
CASTNTVNQPQHF
>TRBV5-1|TRBJ2-2|.
CASSGVSGRTGELFF
>TRBV7-2|TRBJ1-2|many
CASSLDAGINGYTF
>TRBV12-3/TRBV12-4|TRBJ2-7|many
CASSLRTGDDEQYF
>TRBV20-1|TRBJ2-7|many
CSAMSTGFDYEQYF
>TRBV4-3|TRBJ1-4|many
CASSQDRSATNEKLFF
>TRBV6-2/TRBV6-3|TRBJ2-2|.
CASSYRRGGLFF
>TRBV25-1|TRBJ2-7|few
CASSEYRTGGRQYF
>TRBV19|TRBJ1-2|.
CASRDQNYGYTF
>TRBV20-1|TRBJ2-1|.
CSARGLASNEQFF
>TRBV28|TRBJ1-2|.
CASRRQGKNYGYTF
>TRBV27|TRBJ2-7|few
CASSWDSGTGPYEQYF
>TRBV5-6|TRBJ2-2|.
CASSTRDRAENTGELFF
>TRBV29-1|TRBJ1-1|.
CSVVVGIANTEAFF
>TRBV5-1|TRBJ1-1|few
CASSGAAPEAFF
>TRBV11-2|TRBJ2-1|many
CASSAMGNQQFF
>TRBV6-5|TRBJ2-7|few
CASSYAASGSQPYEQYF
>TRBV5-6|TRBJ1-5|many
CASSSTGKSFNQPQHF
>TRBV19|TRBJ2-2|.
CASTPWGVKLVSTGELFF
>TRBV6-5|TRBJ2-5|many
CASSYSSGKTQYF
>TRBV7-3|TRBJ1-5|many
CASSLRGVDQPQHF
>TRBV20-1|TRBJ2-5|many
CSARVPQGAGETQYF